This T cell receptor (beta chain) was documented in a study of beta chain features in type 1 diabetes. What was sequenced were expressed TCRB transcripts, since all of the isolated RNA had been reverse transcribed. There were about 3.57 million reads on average in the naive, central memory and regulatory T cell samples. Assay: immunoSEQ multiplex PCR; the TCRdb copy retains only in-frame clones and omits some. The table lists 550,000 to 850,000 clones, around 15% of them singletons. Without exception, sorted populations had purity beyond 95%. Note on this clone: Its specificity is not known.

Findings of the study overall: cDNA sequencing could over-represent cells with high TCR expression. Type 1 diabetes patients had TCRB CDR3s that were shorter (moderately but significantly so) in all four CD4+ subsets.

With 3 bases removed from V and 3 bases from J, the gap between germline ends came to 11 bases. The CDR3 runs 13 residues. Germline assignment: CDR1 GTSNPN and CDR2 SVGIG (reference sequence). Sequenced input: naive CD4+ T cells from blood. The source is a man between 18 and 35 years old with type 1 diabetes. The rearrangement uses TRBV30 and TRBJ1-1; D remains ambiguous. In nucleotides, the CDR3 is TGTGCCTGGAGGCAGAACCCCGACACTGAAGCTTTCTTT. Translating it yields CAWRQNPDTEAFF.